Listed below are T cell receptor beta chains from one sample, sequenced in a study of type 1 and type 2 diabetes patients. TCRdb recomputed calls from the multiplex PCR reads with MiXCR, one row per CDR3 protein. The top ten clones hold around 13% of a sample with some 250,000 distinct CDR3 sequences, approximately 45% of them seen once. Sequenced input: peripheral blood mononuclear cells (PBMCs). The receptors here all came from a man younger than 35 with type 2 diabetes. Each CDR3 is given with its conserved first and last residue. The D gene is left open where the match is weak. A clone size is listed for some rows: how often the clone was seen (once, few, many), or a class if it is expanded.

TRBV28	15	TRBD2	few	TRBJ2-7	CASSAIAGVPYEQYF	TGTGCCAGCAGTGCTATAGCGGGAGTCCCGTACGAGCAGTACTTC
TRBV10-3	14	TRBD1	-	TRBJ1-4	CAISAGQRNEKLFF	TGTGCCATCAGTGCGGGACAGAGGAATGAAAAACTGTTTTTT
TRBV20-1	14	TRBD2	many	TRBJ2-7	CSARDSGSSYEQYF	TGCAGTGCTAGAGATAGCGGGAGCTCCTACGAGCAGTACTTC
TRBV7-2	14	-	few	TRBJ2-7	CASSLGAMSYEQYF	TGTGCCAGCAGCTTAGGGGCGATGTCCTACGAGCAGTACTTC
TRBV2	12	-	-	TRBJ2-5	CASRKRVETQYF	TGTGCCAGCAGAAAAAGGGTAGAGACCCAGTACTTC
TRBV7-3	15	-	-	TRBJ2-1	CASSLIGPINNEQLF	TGTGCCAGCAGTTTAATCGGGCCCATAAACAATGAGCAGCTCTTC
TRBV7-3	17	TRBD2	-	TRBJ2-7	CASSIGTSGPRRYEQYF	TGTGCCAGCAGCATTGGGACTAGCGGGCCCCGTCGTTACGAGCAGTACTTC
TRBV7-2	15	-	few	TRBJ1-5	CASSLAGVGNQPQHF	TGTGCCAGCAGCTTAGCAGGGGTGGGCAATCAGCCCCAGCATTTT
TRBV7-3	15	TRBD1	few	TRBJ1-6	CASSLQGQGVSPLHF	TGTGCCAGCAGCTTACAGGGACAGGGGGTTTCACCCCTCCACTTT
TRBV19	13	-	few	TRBJ1-4	CATPKKLNEKLFF	TGTGCCACCCCGAAAAAACTTAATGAAAAACTGTTTTTT
TRBV5-1	14	-	-	TRBJ2-7	CASSSDSGAYEQYF	TGCGCCAGCAGCTCGGATTCAGGGGCGTACGAGCAGTACTTC
TRBV6-5	14	-	-	TRBJ1-6	CASGNGGYGSPLHF	TGTGCCAGCGGAAACGGGGGGTATGGGTCACCCCTCCACTTT
TRBV7-2	16	TRBD1	few	TRBJ1-2	CASRKGQLLPNYGYTF	TGTGCCAGCAGAAAGGGACAGCTACTTCCTAACTATGGCTACACCTTC
TRBV7-8	14	TRBD2	few	TRBJ2-7	CASSALAGPYEQYF	TGTGCCAGCAGCGCACTAGCGGGACCCTACGAGCAGTACTTC
TRBV19	15	-	-	TRBJ2-7	CASSITRSARYEQYF	TGTGCCAGTAGTATCACCCGCAGCGCACGCTACGAGCAGTACTTC
TRBV19	13	-	-	TRBJ2-7	CASQDTNSYEQYF	TGTGCCAGTCAGGACACCAACTCCTACGAGCAGTACTTC
TRBV7-2	14	-	few	TRBJ1-1	CASSFTRQNTEAFF	TGTGCCAGCAGCTTCACTAGACAGAACACTGAAGCTTTCTTT
TRBV10-1	19	TRBD2	few	TRBJ2-3	CASSDIGGREYTSTDTQYF	TGCGCCAGCAGTGATATCGGCGGGAGGGAATACACTAGCACAGATACGCAGTATTTT
TRBV15	14	TRBD1	-	TRBJ1-6	CATGQASYNSPLHF	TGTGCCACTGGACAGGCCTCCTATAATTCACCCCTCCACTTT
TRBV4-1	18	-	few	TRBJ2-7	CASSQVFGINEGAYEQYF	TGCGCCAGCAGCCAAGTGTTCGGGATAAATGAAGGGGCCTACGAGCAGTACTTC
TRBV7-9	11	-	-	TRBJ2-7	CASSWGLEQYF	TGTGCCAGCAGCTGGGGCCTTGAGCAGTACTTC
TRBV20-1	17	TRBD1	-	TRBJ1-2	CRAIQTQGQGYAYGYTF	TGCCGTGCTATACAGACCCAGGGACAGGGATATGCCTATGGCTACACCTTC
TRBV2	17	-	-	TRBJ1-1	CASSRGGQLRTNTEAFF	TGTGCCAGCAGTCGGGGGGGCCAATTACGAACGAACACTGAAGCTTTCTTT
TRBV7-2	17	-	few	TRBJ1-4	CASSQGGQGYANEKLFF	TGTGCCAGCAGCCAGGGAGGGCAGGGGTATGCTAATGAAAAACTGTTTTTT
TRBV6-1	9	-	-	TRBJ1-2	CASAGGYTF	TGTGCCAGCGCGGGCGGCTACACCTTC
TRBV29-1	12	-	-	TRBJ2-2	CSVGLGYGELFF	TGCAGCGTTGGGTTGGGGTACGGGGAGCTGTTTTTT
TRBV11-2	15	-	few	TRBJ2-5	CASSLMLRGGETQYF	TGTGCCAGCAGCTTAATGCTTAGGGGGGGAGAGACCCAGTACTTC
TRBV10-3	14	-	many	TRBJ2-3	CANAAGHSTDTQYF	TGTGCCAATGCGGCAGGGCATAGCACAGATACGCAGTATTTT
TRBV28	15	TRBD1	-	TRBJ1-2	CASSSPGTDLYGYTF	TGTGCCAGCAGTTCACCCGGGACAGACCTCTATGGCTACACCTTC
TRBV7-3	15	TRBD2	-	TRBJ2-1	CASSLEAGPYNEQFF	TGTGCCAGCAGCTTAGAAGCGGGACCGTACAATGAGCAGTTCTTC
TRBV5-1	18	TRBD1	-	TRBJ1-1	CASSLPPGGAAITTEAFF	TGCGCCAGCAGCCTGCCCCCAGGGGGGGCGGCTATAACCACTGAAGCTTTCTTT
TRBV7-3	14	-	-	TRBJ2-3	CASSRNSPSDTQYF	TGTGCCAGCAGCCGAAATTCCCCTTCAGATACGCAGTATTTT
TRBV30	15	TRBD2	few	TRBJ2-7	CAWNPGGPLAYEQYF	TGTGCCTGGAACCCGGGAGGGCCACTAGCCTACGAGCAGTACTTC
TRBV6-1	15	-	-	TRBJ2-7	CASSFGAIQSYEQYF	TGTGCCAGCAGTTTTGGGGCTATACAATCCTACGAGCAGTACTTC
TRBV7-6	14	TRBD2	-	TRBJ2-1	CASSLRLADNEQFF	TGTGCCAGCAGCTTACGACTAGCGGACAATGAGCAGTTCTTC
TRBV20-1	13	TRBD2	few	TRBJ2-1	CSASGASGREGFF	TGCAGTGCTAGCGGAGCTAGCGGGAGGGAGGGGTTCTTC
TRBV24-1	14	-	-	TRBJ1-2	CATSDGAGGHGYTF	TGTGCCACCAGTGATGGGGCCGGAGGGCATGGCTACACCTTC
TRBV7-6	15	TRBD2	few	TRBJ2-7	CASSTIAGGPDEQYF	TGTGCCAGCAGCACCATAGCGGGGGGGCCCGACGAGCAGTACTTC
TRBV20-1	18	TRBD1	few	TRBJ2-6	CSAADRGAQWSGANVLTF	TGCAGTGCGGCCGACAGGGGGGCTCAATGGTCGGGGGCCAACGTCCTGACTTTC
TRBV28	13	-	-	TRBJ2-7	CASSSRDSGEQYF	TGCGCCAGCAGTAGCCGGGACTCTGGCGAGCAGTACTTC
TRBV15	13	TRBD1	-	TRBJ1-4	CAKPTGVREKLVF	TGTGCCAAGCCGACAGGGGTTCGGGAAAAACTGGTTTTT
TRBV7-2	13	-	few	TRBJ1-2	CASSLRGVEGYTF	TGTGCCAGCAGCTTACGTGGGGTGGAGGGCTACACCTTC
TRBV29-1	11	-	-	TRBJ2-1	CSVEEGNEQFF	TGCAGCGTTGAAGAGGGTAATGAGCAGTTCTTC
TRBV19	14	-	many	TRBJ2-2	CASSMDANTGELFF	TGTGCCAGTAGTATGGACGCGAACACCGGGGAGCTGTTTTTT
TRBV12-3/TRBV12-4	17	TRBD1	few	TRBJ2-5	CASSPDIGQGAWETQYF	TGTGCCAGCAGTCCGGACATTGGACAGGGGGCTTGGGAGACCCAGTACTTC
TRBV28	15	-	once	TRBJ2-7	CASRELQGGKYEQYF	TGTGCCAGCCGAGAGTTACAGGGAGGAAAATACGAGCAGTACTTC
TRBV2	13	-	few	TRBJ2-3	CASIGAGRDTQYF	TGTGCCAGCATCGGGGCGGGGAGAGATACGCAGTATTTT
TRBV19	14	-	-	TRBJ1-5	CASSPRPGNQPQHF	TGTGCCAGTAGTCCAAGACCGGGCAATCAGCCCCAGCATTTT
TRBV6-5	15	TRBD2	-	TRBJ2-1	CASRSRAGTYNEQFF	TGTGCCAGCAGGTCGCGAGCGGGAACATACAATGAGCAGTTCTTC
TRBV6-1	13	-	-	TRBJ1-1	CASRIGSVAEAFF	TGTGCCAGCAGGATAGGGAGTGTGGCTGAAGCTTTCTTT
TRBV29-1	12	TRBD1	-	TRBJ2-3	CSAEQGTDTQYF	TGCAGCGCCGAACAGGGGACAGATACGCAGTATTTT
TRBV6-6	13	-	-	TRBJ1-5	CASSYGPSQPQHF	TGTGCCAGCAGTTACGGTCCTAGTCAGCCCCAGCATTTT
TRBV15	13	-	many	TRBJ2-5	CATSRAGVETQYF	TGTGCCACCAGCAGAGCGGGCGTTGAAACCCAGTACTTC
TRBV4-1	13	-	-	TRBJ2-5	CASSQNVQETQYF	TGCGCCAGCAGCCAAAATGTCCAAGAGACCCAGTACTTC
TRBV7-2	13	TRBD1	few	TRBJ2-1	CASSLATGDEQFF	TGTGCCAGCAGCTTAGCGACAGGGGATGAGCAGTTCTTC
TRBV11-2	15	TRBD1	-	TRBJ2-7	CASSSRVTGGYEQYF	TGTGCCAGCAGCTCAAGGGTTACAGGGGGTTACGAGCAGTACTTC
TRBV19	14	-	-	TRBJ2-7	CASSKGAGTYEQYF	TGTGCCAGTAGTAAAGGGGCCGGGACCTACGAGCAGTACTTC